This T cell receptor beta chain is drawn from a study of somatic mutations in cytotoxic T cells in rheumatoid arthritis. Study summary: Patients had 30 to 35 ml EDTA blood drawn right after diagnosis, before any treatment. Study findings and constraints: Which antigens the expanded CD8+ clones targeted was unknown.

After CD4+ and CD8+ cells were isolated by positive magnetic bead selection, their purity was checked by flow cytometry. Profiled with immunoSEQ multiplex PCR; TCRdb holds only in-frame clones, not every one. The sample lists 27,000 or so clones, about 87% seen once, with around 9% in the top ten. This CDR3 contains 17 residues. Germline V CDR1 and CDR2: LGHNA, YNFKEQ. Trimming at V came to 2 bases and at J to 1 base, leaving 4 bases not matched to a gene. In regard to this clone: No antigen is known for it.

This chain joins TRBV4-2 and TRBJ2-5; 13 nucleotides line up with TRBD2. This clonotype was obtained from an adult with rheumatoid arthritis. The sequenced sample was CD8+ T cells sorted from blood. CDR3 amino acids: CASSQTGLAGSQETQYF. The CDR3 DNA is TGTGCCAGCAGCCAAACGGGACTAGCGGGGTCCCAAGAGACCCAGTACTTC.